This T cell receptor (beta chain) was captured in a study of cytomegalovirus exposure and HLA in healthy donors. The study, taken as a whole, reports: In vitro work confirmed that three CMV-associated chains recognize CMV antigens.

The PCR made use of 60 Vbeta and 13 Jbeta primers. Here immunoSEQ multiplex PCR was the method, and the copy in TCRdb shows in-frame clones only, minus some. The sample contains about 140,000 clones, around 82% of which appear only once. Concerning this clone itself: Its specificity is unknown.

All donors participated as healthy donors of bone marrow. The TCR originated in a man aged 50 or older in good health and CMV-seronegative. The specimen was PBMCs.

CDR3 region: CASSRGPDTEAFF. In nucleotides, the CDR3 is TGTGCCAGCAGTAGGGGGCCGGACACTGAAGCTTTCTTT. The chain links TRBV2 to TRBJ1-1, with 7 bases aligning to TRBD1. This CDR3 is 13 amino acids long. The germline V gene encodes CDR1 SNHLY and CDR2 FYNNEI. V lost 5 bases and J lost 3; bases outside the gene matches: 3.